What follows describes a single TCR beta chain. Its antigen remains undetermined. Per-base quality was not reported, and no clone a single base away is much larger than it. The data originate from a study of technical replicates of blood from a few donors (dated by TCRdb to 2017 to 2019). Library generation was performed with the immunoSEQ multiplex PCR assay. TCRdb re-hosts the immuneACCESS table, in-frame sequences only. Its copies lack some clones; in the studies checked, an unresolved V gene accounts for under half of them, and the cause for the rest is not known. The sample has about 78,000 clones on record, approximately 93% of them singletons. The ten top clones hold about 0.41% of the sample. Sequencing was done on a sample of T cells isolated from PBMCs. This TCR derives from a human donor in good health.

The CDR3 amino acid sequence is: CASGGQVNTEAFF. The nucleotide sequence is TGCGCCAGCGGTGGACAGGTGAACACTGAAGCTTTCTTT. The chain employs TRBV5-1 and TRBJ1-1; TRBD1 aligns with 7 central bases. Ends trimmed: V by 7 bases, J by 0 bases; bases unmatched to a gene: 3. The CDR3 sequence holds 13 residues, the cysteine and phenylalanine included. Only the CDR3 region is kept as DNA, spanning 39 bases read in frame from base 1. The germline V gene supplies CDR1 SGHRS and CDR2 YFSETQ.